The 18 T cell receptor beta chains reported below all come from one sample, sequenced in a study of tumor and adjacent non-tumor tissue in lung cancer. This sample's RNA came from whole unsorted tissue. The normal lung tissue was taken more than 3 cm from the tumor edge. Three rounds of nested PCR, following a modified ARM-PCR protocol, produced the TCRbeta library. Using its own MiXCR run on the multiplex PCR reads, TCRdb lists one record per CDR3 protein. The sample has roughly 49,000 distinct CDR3 sequences, 74% seen once. Sequenced: distant non-tumor lung tissue. The receptors were sampled from a woman aged 55 to 70 with non-small cell lung cancer.

Only a few counts were recorded for this clonotype. The chain employs TRBV20-1 and TRBJ1-5, with 7 nucleotides matching TRBD1. The CDR3 is 17 residues long. Unmatched junction bases numbered 10, after V lost 1 base and J lost 1 base. The germline V gene has CDR1 DFQATT and CDR2 SNEGSKA (reference sequence). In DNA form, the CDR3 reads TGCAGTGCTAGAGGAACGACAGGGATGATGAGCAATCAGCCCCAGCATTTT. It is translated as CSARGTTGMMSNQPQHF.

This rearrangement joins TRBV7-9 to TRBJ1-2; possible D gene TRBD1, 5 bases. Germline CDR1 and CDR2: SEHNR and FQNEAQ (reference sequence). CDR3 length: 14 residues. Trimming pared 5 bases from V and 11 bases from J, leaving 21 bases between. The CDR3 loop reads CASSDGGRQPPYTF. The CDR3 coding sequence is TGTGCCAGCAGCGATGGGGGGAGACAGCCTCCGTACACCTTC.

With respect to this clonotype: Germline and junction disagree at one end, which may indicate a read error. The rearrangement uses TRBV4-2 and TRBJ2-2; D is perhaps TRBD1 or TRBD2 (8 bases each). The CDR3 sequence is 16 residues long. Germline CDR1 and CDR2: LGHNA and YNFKEQ. In DNA, the CDR3 is TGTGCTAGCAGCGCGGGGGGACAGGCGAACATCGGGGAGCTGTTTTTT. Translation: CASSAGGQANIGELFF.

With respect to this clonotype: An end of the junction does not agree with germline; a read error may underlie this. The chain is built from TRBV11-2 and TRBJ1-5; D is undetermined. The germline V gene encodes CDR1 SGHAT and CDR2 FQNNGV. There are 13 residues in the CDR3. The CDR3 DNA follows: TGTCCCAGCAGCTATACCGGGAGTGAGCCCCAGCATTTT. Protein: CPSSYTGSEPQHF.

Concerning this clonotype: One end of the junction is discordant with germline, which a read error may explain. The rearrangement links TRBV6-6 to TRBJ1-6, with no clear D. The CDR3 sequence is 17 residues long. In germline, CDR1 is MNHNY, CDR2 SVGAGI (reference sequence). The CDR3 loop reads CASSFDEEGSHNSPLHF. DNA for the CDR3: TGTGCCAGCAGTTTTGATGAAGAGGGCTCCCATAATTCACCCCTCCACTTC.

About this clonotype itself: At one end the junction does not follow the germline gene, possibly because of a read error. This CDR3 reads CNVAQLGETDTQYF. The DNA for the CDR3 is TGCAACGTTGCGCAGTTGGGGGAAACGGATACGCAGTATTTT. The V gene is TRBV29-1, the J gene TRBJ2-3; D possibly matches TRBD1 or TRBD2 (5 bases each). CDR3 length equals 14 residues. The germline V gene has CDR1 SQVTM and CDR2 ANQGSEA.

On this clonotype: The junction departs from germline at one end; a sequencing error may be responsible. The gene calls are TRBV20-1 and TRBJ2-2; 7 bases align to TRBD1. Per the germline V gene, CDR1 is DFQATT and CDR2 is SNEGSKA (reference sequence). The CDR3 consists of 12 residues. The CDR3 is CCANGQAGELFF. The CDR3 DNA sequence: TGCTGTGCTAATGGACAGGCCGGGGAGCTGTTTTTT.

This clonotype was seen many times. This rearrangement joins TRBV20-1 to TRBJ2-1; D might be TRBD2 (5 bases). The CDR3 length is 14 residues. V dropped 6 bases and J dropped 4 bases, with 16 bases sitting between them. Germline assignment: CDR1 DFQATT and CDR2 SNEGSKA (reference sequence). In DNA, the CDR3 is TGCAGTGCCTCAGGAGGTTGGGGTTACAATGAGCAGTTCTTC. As protein: CSASGGWGYNEQFF.

Comment on this clonotype: A much larger clone is a single base away; this may be a read error. The rearrangement uses TRBV28 and TRBJ2-7, with a tentative D call TRBD2 (6 bases). This CDR3 region has 14 residues. Germline CDR1 MDHEN, CDR2 SYDVKM. CDR3 bases: TGTGGCAGCAGTCCGCGGACTATCTCCTACGAGCAGTACTTC. Protein sequence: CGSSPRTISYEQYF.

This clonotype is categorized as medium-sized. This sequence joins TRBV6-2 or TRBV6-3 and TRBJ2-1, with TRBD2 matching over 8 bases. Trimming removed 6 bases from V and 2 bases from J; junction bases left unmatched: 3. CDR3 size: 14 residues. Germline CDR1 reads MNHEY; CDR2 reads SVGEGT. CDR3 nucleotide sequence: TGTGCCAGCAGCGGACTAGCCCCCTACAATGAGCAGTTCTTC. It encodes CASSGLAPYNEQFF.

As to this clonotype: The junction shows a germline mismatch at one end, possibly a read error. The J gene is TRBJ2-7, the V gene TRBV6-2 or TRBV6-3; D is unclear. Germline values: CDR1 MNHEY, CDR2 SVGEGT. The CDR3 covers 10 residues. As DNA, the CDR3 is TGTGCCAGCAGAACCTACGAGCTGTACTTC. Its translation is CASRTYELYF.

For this clonotype: This could be a read error, since a much larger clone is one nucleotide away. In DNA form, the CDR3 reads TGTGCCAGCAGCTATGGGCAGTACGAGCAGTACTTC. Amino acid sequence: CASSYGQYEQYF. This chain links TRBV11-2 with TRBJ2-7; D ambiguous. Trimming pared 4 bases from V and 4 bases from J, leaving 8 bases between. There are 12 residues in the CDR3. Germline V gives CDR1 SGHAT, CDR2 FQNNGV.

As concerns this clonotype: The junction departs from germline at one end; a sequencing error may be responsible. The rearrangement uses TRBV6-6 and TRBJ2-1, with 9 positions matching TRBD2. The CDR3 sequence is 15 residues long. Germline-derived CDR1 and CDR2 are MNHNY and SVGAGI (reference sequence). CDR3 protein: CASRKGLAGWNEQSF. DNA of the CDR3: TGTGCCAGCAGAAAAGGGCTAGCGGGATGGAATGAGCAGTCCTTC.

This chain uses TRBV12-1 with TRBJ2-3. TRBV12-1 is a documented pseudogene. The CDR3 is made up of 15 amino acids. The CDR3 bases are TGTGCCAGCAGCTTTGTTCGGCAGACGCCATATACGCAGTATTTT. Amino acids: CASSFVRQTPYTQYF.

Turning to this clonotype: A read error may account for a junction end that differs from germline. The chain employs TRBV29-1 and TRBJ2-3, with 7 bases lining up with TRBD2. The CDR3 consists of 16 residues. Germline V gene lookup returns CDR1 SQVTM and CDR2 ANQGSEA. This chain's CDR3 is CNVETPRGRAPDTQYF. CDR3 in DNA: TGCAACGTTGAAACGCCTAGAGGGAGGGCCCCAGATACGCAGTATTTT.

Concerning this clonotype: A read error may be the cause here, since a much bigger clone is one base away. The chain joins TRBV7-9 to TRBJ2-1; TRBD2 might be the D (5 bases). CDR3 length: 14 residues. Germline V gene data show CDR1 as SEHNR and CDR2 as FQNEAQ (reference sequence). The CDR3 coding sequence is TGTGCCAGCAACTTAGCGACGGTTGGCAATGAGCAGTTCTTC. Residues: CASNLATVGNEQFF.

The chain recombines TRBV13 with TRBJ2-5; D possibly uses TRBD1 or TRBD2 (5 bases each). This CDR3 spans 15 amino acids. Germline CDR1 and CDR2: PRHDT and FYEKMQ (reference sequence). The ends were cut back, 5 bases at V and 2 bases at J, with 15 bases in the middle. The chain's CDR3 is CASSNIPGPQETQYF. DNA of the CDR3: TGTGCCAGCAGCAATATACCGGGGCCACAAGAGACCCAGTACTTC.

With regard to this clonotype: An end of the junction differs from the germline gene, which may be a read error. The rearrangement links TRBV6-1 to TRBJ1-5; unclear D gene. Germline V gene sequence: CDR1 MNHNS, CDR2 SASEGT. The CDR3 contains 17 residues. The CDR3: CASSRARERTTHQPQHF. CDR3 DNA sequence: TGTGCCAGCAGCCGGGCCCGGGAAAGAACCACTCATCAGCCCCAGCACTTT.